This T cell receptor (beta chain) was retrieved from a study of blood T cell repertoires in COVID-19. Study-wide context: Collection of acute and convalescent COVID-19 samples took place in the United States, Italy and Spain. PBMCs, B-cell-depleted T cells, or T cells were the source of the cDNA or gDNA that made up the material.

Per the original data handling: How many nucleated cells were present was estimated from reference gene primer amplification. Some clones are missing from TCRdb's copy, which holds only in-frame ones; the method was immunoSEQ multiplex PCR. V, J and clone size are taken as reported in that table, and D and trimming were inferred from the DNA itself. Of fewer than 250,000 clones in the sample, around four fifths were seen once. The CDR3 contains 14 residues. The V gene's germline CDR1 is SGHTS and CDR2 YDEGEE. V was clipped by 2 bases and J by 7 bases; unmatched bases: 6. The receptor's source is a man between 45 and 60 years old with active or convalescent COVID-19. The sample was peripheral blood. J is TRBJ2-1 and V is TRBV5-8; 7 nucleotides agree with TRBD2. The DNA of the CDR3 is TGTGCCAGCAGCTTAGGCGGGAGCTTGAATGAGCAGTTCTTC. Translation gives CASSLGGSLNEQFF.